What follows are 19 T cell receptor beta chains derived from one specimen sequenced in a study of cytomegalovirus exposure and HLA in healthy donors. 13 Jbeta primers and 60 Vbeta primers were used for the PCR. TCRdb's copy holds only in-frame clones and misses some; the assay was immunoSEQ multiplex PCR. The sample table sets out some 130,000 clones. Source material: PBMCs. Every receptor here comes from an older woman in good health and CMV-seronegative.

This chain joins TRBV6-5 and TRBJ1-2; tentative D call: TRBD1 (6 bases). The germline gives CDR1 MNHEY, CDR2 SVGAGI. This CDR3 contains 13 residues. Between the trimmed V and J ends, which lost 2 bases and 4 bases, there was a span of 8 bases. CDR3 sequence reads: CASSYPTGYGYTF. In DNA, the CDR3 is TGTGCCAGCAGTTACCCGACAGGCTATGGCTACACCTTC.

V is TRBV7-3 and J is TRBJ2-1, with a possible D match to TRBD2 (5 bases). The length of the CDR3 is 15 residues. Trimming left V 5 bases short and J 2 bases short, with 13 bases between. Per germline, CDR1 SGHTA and CDR2 FQGTGA. The CDR3 nucleotides read TGTGCCAGCAGCCTGGACGGAGGAACCTACAATGAGCAGTTCTTC. Its protein product is CASSLDGGTYNEQFF.

The rearrangement uses TRBV29-1 and TRBJ2-7; D possibly corresponds to TRBD2 (6 bases). The CDR3 has 13 amino acids. The germline gives CDR1 SQVTM, CDR2 ANQGSEA. Trimming stripped 7 bases from V and 2 bases from J, with 15 bases between. The CDR3 DNA sequence: TGCAGCGCCCGACTAGGAATGGCCTACGAGCAGTACTTC. Translation: CSARLGMAYEQYF.

The gene calls are TRBV18 and TRBJ2-7; 7 bases align to TRBD2. Germline CDR1 is KGHSH and CDR2 is LQKENI. CDR3 length: 14 residues. After removal of 0 bases from V and 4 bases from J, the junction contained 3 bases not matched to a gene. In DNA, the CDR3 is TGTGCCAGCTCACCACCGCGGGGGACGTACGAGCAGTACTTC. Residues: CASSPPRGTYEQYF.

The chain links TRBV5-1 to TRBJ2-7; 15 nucleotides match TRBD2. The CDR3 covers 15 residues. The J segment lost 5 bases and the V segment lost 4 bases, leaving 4 bases of the junction unmatched. Per germline, CDR1 SGHRS and CDR2 YFSETQ. The CDR3 DNA reads TGCGCCAGCAGCACGGGACTAGCGGGAGGTCACGAGCAGTACTTC. Translating it yields CASSTGLAGGHEQYF.

J is TRBJ2-7 and V is TRBV27, with TRBD1 identical over 9 bases. This CDR3 is built from 14 residues. CDR1 is MNHEY, CDR2 SMNVEV, per germline (reference sequence). V lost 6 bases and J lost 3; bases outside the gene matches: 6. The chain's CDR3 is CASRTQGADYEQYF. The CDR3 DNA reads TGTGCCAGCAGAACACAGGGGGCCGACTACGAGCAGTACTTC.

The chain links TRBV6-5 to TRBJ2-7; 8 bases align to TRBD1. This CDR3 has 15 amino acids. Germline values: CDR1 MNHEY, CDR2 SVGAGI. The trim removed 6 bases at V and 4 bases at J, leaving 11 bases unmatched. The CDR3 DNA sequence: TGTGCCAGCAGCTCGACAGGGGTGCCGATTTACGAGCAGTACTTC. Translated: CASSSTGVPIYEQYF.

The chain links TRBV11-3 to TRBJ2-3; D not certain. Germline-derived CDR1 and CDR2 are SGHNT and YENEEA. Trimming left V 5 bases short and J 0 bases short, with 9 bases between. The CDR3 runs to 14 residues. CDR3 in DNA: TGTGCCAGCAGCCGCGGCGAGAGCACAGATACGCAGTATTTT. Translation gives CASSRGESTDTQYF.

This chain uses TRBV9 with TRBJ2-1; 7 positions match TRBD2. With 0 bases clipped from V and 2 bases from J, the junction kept 5 bases outside the gene matches. CDR3 length: 16 residues. Per germline, CDR1 SGDLS and CDR2 YYNGEE. CDR3 DNA sequence: TGTGCCAGCAGCGTAGCTGGGGGGGTTGCCTACAATGAGCAGTTCTTC. This encodes CASSVAGGVAYNEQFF.

The rearrangement uses TRBV27 and TRBJ2-7; TRBD2 aligns across 8 bases. The CDR3 spans 14 residues. V was clipped by 6 bases and J by 0 bases; unmatched bases: 4. Germline CDR1 and CDR2: MNHEY and SMNVEV (reference sequence). CDR3 sequence (DNA): TGTGCCAGCAGGCGGGGGGTCCTCTCCTACGAGCAGTACTTC. Amino acids: CASRRGVLSYEQYF.

This rearrangement joins TRBV7-2 to TRBJ2-7; 9 bases match TRBD1. With V trimmed by 3 bases and J by 2 bases, 5 bases remained unmatched. CDR1 SGHTA and CDR2 FQGNSA come from the germline V gene. The CDR3 loop spans 15 amino acids. The CDR3 DNA reads as TGTGCCAGCAGCTTGGCCGGGACAGGGCCCTACGAGCAGTACTTC. This encodes CASSLAGTGPYEQYF. Combining the CDR3 with reference TRBV7-2 and TRBJ2-7 gives the whole variable domain GAGVSQSPSNKVTEKGKDVELRCDPISGHTALYWYRQSLGQGLEFLIYFQGNSAPDKSGLPSDRFSAERTGGSVSTLTIQRTQQEDSAVYLCASSLAGTGPYEQYFGPGTRLTVT.

V is TRBV19 and J is TRBJ2-6; the match to TRBD1 covers 7 bases. Germline V lookup: CDR1 LNHDA, CDR2 SQIVND (reference sequence). Unmatched junction bases numbered 12, after V lost 7 bases and J lost 0 bases. This CDR3 region has 18 residues. The CDR3 DNA follows: TGTGCCAGTAATCCTGCGGGCAGGGGGAGCTCTGGGGCCAACGTCCTGACTTTC. It encodes CASNPAGRGSSGANVLTF.

The chain joins TRBV7-3 to TRBJ2-2, with D unresolved. CDR3 length: 13 amino acids. Germline lookup yields CDR1 SGHTA and CDR2 FQGTGA. Trimming took 3 bases from V and 3 from J, leaving 5 bases between them. CDR3 amino acids: CASSFSYTGELFF. The CDR3 DNA reads as TGTGCCAGCAGCTTTAGTTACACCGGGGAGCTGTTTTTT.

The gene calls are TRBV6-5 and TRBJ1-1; D call uncertain. The germline CDR1 and CDR2 sequences are MNHEY and SVGAGI. V lost 2 bases to trimming and J lost 5 bases, with 9 bases between them. This CDR3 region has 13 residues. The CDR3 coding sequence is TGTGCCAGCAGTTACCCTGCCGGGACTGAAGCTTTCTTT. As protein: CASSYPAGTEAFF.

The rearrangement links TRBV30 to TRBJ2-3; TRBD2 agrees at 10 bases. J lost 4 bases, V lost 2 bases, and 9 bases had no gene match. The CDR3 length is 16 residues. Germline V gene data show CDR1 as GTSNPN and CDR2 as SVGIG (reference sequence). CDR3 coding DNA: TGTGCCTGGAGTCCCGGACTAGCGGTTTCGTCAGATACGCAGTATTTT. The encoded protein is CAWSPGLAVSSDTQYF.

The gene calls are TRBV11-2 and TRBJ1-4; D remains ambiguous. CDR3 size: 14 residues. Deletions cut 7 bases from V and 0 bases from J, with 9 bases between. Germline loops: CDR1 SGHAT, CDR2 FQNNGV. As DNA, the CDR3 is TGTGCCAGCACCTCAGACGCAACTAATGAAAAACTGTTTTTT. Translated, it gives CASTSDATNEKLFF.

The chain employs TRBV4-1 and TRBJ2-5, with 11 nucleotides matching TRBD2. Trimming at V came to 1 base and at J to 6 bases, leaving 7 bases not matched to a gene. Germline CDR1 and CDR2: MGHRA and YSYEKL. CDR3 length equals 16 residues. CDR3 DNA: TGCGCCAGCAGCCAAGGGATAGCGGGAGGGATGAAGACCCAGTACTTC. Its protein is CASSQGIAGGMKTQYF.

V gene TRBV27 combines with J gene TRBJ2-1, with 7 nucleotides matching TRBD1. The germline gives CDR1 MNHEY, CDR2 SMNVEV (reference sequence). V lost 5 bases to trimming and J lost 7 bases; unmatched junction nucleotides: 5. The CDR3 runs to 13 residues. Written as DNA, the CDR3 is TGTGCCAGCAGTCCCCGACAGGGAAATGAGCAGTTCTTC. It translates to CASSPRQGNEQFF.

V gene TRBV30 combines with J gene TRBJ2-1; D might be TRBD2 (5 bases). This CDR3 spans 13 amino acids. Looked up from germline, CDR1 is GTSNPN and CDR2 is SVGIG (reference sequence). V gave up 0 bases and J gave up 7 bases, with 10 bases separating them. CDR3 sequence reads: CAWSVVATNEQFF. The CDR3 DNA reads as TGTGCCTGGAGTGTGGTAGCGACGAATGAGCAGTTCTTC.